This record looks at one TCR beta chain sequence and its context. With 60 Vbeta and 13 Jbeta primers, the PCR was carried out. Measured with immunoSEQ multiplex PCR; TCRdb has only the in-frame clones, and not every one. The sample includes 65,000 to 90,000 clones, about three quarters of them seen just once. The data originate from a study of cytomegalovirus exposure and HLA in healthy donors. Trimming at V came to 1 base and at J to 2 bases, leaving 3 bases not matched to a gene. Germline loops: CDR1 SGHTA, CDR2 FQGNSA. This CDR3 region has 16 residues. Sequencing input: PBMCs. The origin of this receptor is a woman in her 40s in good health and CMV-seropositive. This chain uses TRBV7-2 with TRBJ2-7, with 12 positions matching TRBD2. CDR3 nucleotide sequence: TGTGCCAGCAGCTTAGAGGCTAGCGGGGGGGCCTACGAGCAGTACTTC. Its protein is CASSLEASGGAYEQYF.